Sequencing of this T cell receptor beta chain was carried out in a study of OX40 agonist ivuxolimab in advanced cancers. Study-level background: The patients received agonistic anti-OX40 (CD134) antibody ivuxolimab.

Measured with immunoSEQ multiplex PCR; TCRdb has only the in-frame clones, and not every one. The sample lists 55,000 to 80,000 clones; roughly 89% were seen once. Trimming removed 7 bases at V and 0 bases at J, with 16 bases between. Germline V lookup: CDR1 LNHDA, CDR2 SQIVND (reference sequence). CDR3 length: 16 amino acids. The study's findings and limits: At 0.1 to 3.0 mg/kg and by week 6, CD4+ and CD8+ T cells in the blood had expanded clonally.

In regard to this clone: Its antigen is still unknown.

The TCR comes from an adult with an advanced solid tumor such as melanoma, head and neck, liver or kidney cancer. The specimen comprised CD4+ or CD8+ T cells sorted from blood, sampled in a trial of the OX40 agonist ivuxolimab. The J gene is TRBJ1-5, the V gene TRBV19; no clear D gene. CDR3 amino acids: CASKERVLHSNQPQHF. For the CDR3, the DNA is TGTGCCAGTAAGGAAAGGGTTTTACATAGCAATCAGCCCCAGCATTTT.